The T cell receptor beta chain under discussion was sequenced for a study of identical twins. Whole-study findings and limits: Models underestimated out-of-frame TCR alpha sharing in monozygotic twins. The study drew conclusions from cross-sectional statistical analysis, not from following the same donors.

A single record per CDR3 protein comes from TCRdb applying MiXCR to the 5' RACE reads. The repertoire holds 450,000 to 650,000 distinct CDR3 sequences, with more than 9% as singletons. This clonotype appeared many times. Its target is unknown. These same data were also listed under a study on yellow fever vaccine responses in identical twins.

Material for sequencing was PBMCs. The sequence derives from a woman under 30 in good health.

In DNA form, the CDR3 reads TGCGCCAGCAGCCCGACCCCCGGGACAGGGAGGTCACCCCTCCACTTT. This translates into CASSPTPGTGRSPLHF. The V call is TRBV5-1, the J call TRBJ1-6; 9 nucleotides agree with TRBD1. The CDR3 has 16 amino acids. Germline CDR1 SGHRS, CDR2 YFSETQ. J lost 10 bases, V lost 4 bases, and 12 bases had no gene match. Full variable domain (rest looked up from reference TRBV5-1 and TRBJ1-6): KAGVTQTPRYLIKTRGQQVTLSCSPISGHRSVSWYQQTPGQGLQFLFEYFSETQRNKGNFPGRFSGRQFSNSRSEMNVSTLELGDSALYLCASSPTPGTGRSPLHFGNGTRLTVT.